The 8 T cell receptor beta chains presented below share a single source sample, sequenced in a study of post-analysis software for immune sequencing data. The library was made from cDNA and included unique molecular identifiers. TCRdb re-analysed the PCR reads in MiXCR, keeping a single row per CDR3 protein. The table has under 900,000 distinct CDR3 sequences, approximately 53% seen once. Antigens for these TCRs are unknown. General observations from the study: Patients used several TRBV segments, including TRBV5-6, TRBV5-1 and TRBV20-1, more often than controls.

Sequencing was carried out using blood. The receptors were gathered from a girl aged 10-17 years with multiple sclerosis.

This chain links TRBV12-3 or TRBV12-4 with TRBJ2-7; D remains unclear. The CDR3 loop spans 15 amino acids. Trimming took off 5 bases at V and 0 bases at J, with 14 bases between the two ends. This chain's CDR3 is CASSLRGSNSYEQYF. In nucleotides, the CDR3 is TGTGCCAGCAGTCTACGAGGCAGCAACTCCTACGAGCAGTACTTC.

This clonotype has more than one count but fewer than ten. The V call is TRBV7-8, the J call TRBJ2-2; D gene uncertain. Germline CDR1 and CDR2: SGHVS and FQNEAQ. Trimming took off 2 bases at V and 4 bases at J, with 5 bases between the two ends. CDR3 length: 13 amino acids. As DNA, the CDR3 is TGTGCCAGCAGCTTATACGCCACCGGGGAGCTGTTTTTT. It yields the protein CASSLYATGELFF.

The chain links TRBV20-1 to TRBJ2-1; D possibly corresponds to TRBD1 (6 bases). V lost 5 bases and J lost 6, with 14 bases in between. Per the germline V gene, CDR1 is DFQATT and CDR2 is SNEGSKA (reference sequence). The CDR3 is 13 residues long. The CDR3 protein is CSAPNRERNEQFF. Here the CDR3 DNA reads TGCAGTGCTCCTAACAGGGAGCGCAATGAGCAGTTCTTC.

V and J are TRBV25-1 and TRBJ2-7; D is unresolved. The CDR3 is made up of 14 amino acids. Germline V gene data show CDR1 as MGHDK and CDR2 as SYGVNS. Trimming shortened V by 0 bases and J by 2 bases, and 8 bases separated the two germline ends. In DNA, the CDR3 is TGTGCCAGCAGTGAATATAGCCAGGCCTACGAGCAGTACTTC. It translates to CASSEYSQAYEQYF.

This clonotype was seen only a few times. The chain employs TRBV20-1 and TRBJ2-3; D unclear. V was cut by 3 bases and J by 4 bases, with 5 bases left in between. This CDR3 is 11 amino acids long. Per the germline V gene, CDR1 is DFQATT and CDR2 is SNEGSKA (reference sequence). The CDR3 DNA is TGCAGTGCTAGCAAATCAGATACGCAGTATTTT. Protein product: CSASKSDTQYF.

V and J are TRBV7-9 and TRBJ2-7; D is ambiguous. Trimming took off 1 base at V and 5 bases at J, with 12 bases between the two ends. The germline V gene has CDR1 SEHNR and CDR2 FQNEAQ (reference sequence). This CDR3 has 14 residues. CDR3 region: CASSLEQLADEQYF. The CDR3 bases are TGTGCCAGCAGCTTAGAACAACTGGCGGACGAGCAGTACTTC.

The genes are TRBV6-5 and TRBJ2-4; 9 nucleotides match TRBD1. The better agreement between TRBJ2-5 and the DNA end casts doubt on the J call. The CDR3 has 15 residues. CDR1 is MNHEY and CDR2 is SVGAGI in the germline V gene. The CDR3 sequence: CASSPGTGWQETQYF. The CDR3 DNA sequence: TGTGCCAGCAGTCCTGGGACAGGGTGGCAAGAGACCCAGTACTTC.

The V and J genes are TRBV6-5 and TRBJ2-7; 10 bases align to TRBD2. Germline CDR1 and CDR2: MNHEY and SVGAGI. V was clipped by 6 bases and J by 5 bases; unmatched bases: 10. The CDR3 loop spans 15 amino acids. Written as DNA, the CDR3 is TGTGCCAGCAGGGAACCGCTAGCGGGAGCCCACGAGCAGTACTTC. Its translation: CASREPLAGAHEQYF.